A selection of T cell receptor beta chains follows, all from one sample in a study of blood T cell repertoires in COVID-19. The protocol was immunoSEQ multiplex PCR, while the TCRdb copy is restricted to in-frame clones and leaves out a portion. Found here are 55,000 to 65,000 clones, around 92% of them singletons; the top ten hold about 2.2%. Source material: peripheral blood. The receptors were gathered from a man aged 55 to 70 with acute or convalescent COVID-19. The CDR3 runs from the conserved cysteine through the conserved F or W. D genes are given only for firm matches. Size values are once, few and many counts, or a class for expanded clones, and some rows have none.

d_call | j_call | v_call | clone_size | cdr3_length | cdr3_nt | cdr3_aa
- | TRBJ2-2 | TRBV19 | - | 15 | TGTGCCAGTAGTATAGACAGGGAGAACACCGGGGAGCTGTTTTTT | CASSIDRENTGELFF
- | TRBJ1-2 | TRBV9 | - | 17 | TGTGCCAGCAGCGTAGTGCGATCGTCTGTGAGAAACTATGGCTACACCTTC | CASSVVRSSVRNYGYTF
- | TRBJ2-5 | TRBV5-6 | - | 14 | TGTGCCAGCAGCTTGGTCGGAGATATAGAGACCCAGTACTTC | CASSLVGDIETQYF
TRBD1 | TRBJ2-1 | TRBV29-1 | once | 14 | TGCAGCGTTGCGGGACAGTGGGACTACAATGAGCAGTTCTTC | CSVAGQWDYNEQFF
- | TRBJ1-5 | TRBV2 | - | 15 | TGTGCCAGCAGTGAAGCCGAAGCGATAAATCAGCCCCAGCATTTT | CASSEAEAINQPQHF
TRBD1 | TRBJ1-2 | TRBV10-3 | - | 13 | TGTGCCATCAGTGGAGACAGGGGTTATGGCTACACCTTC | CAISGDRGYGYTF
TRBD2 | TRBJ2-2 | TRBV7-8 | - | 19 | TGTGCCAGCAGCAGGCCGGGACTAGCGGGAGGGTGGAGTACCGGGGAGCTGTTTTTT | CASSRPGLAGGWSTGELFF
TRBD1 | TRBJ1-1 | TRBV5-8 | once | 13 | TGTGCCAGTTCCGGGACAGGGTTCGCTGAAGCTTTCTTT | CASSGTGFAEAFF
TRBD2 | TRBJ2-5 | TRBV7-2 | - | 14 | TGTGCCAGCAGCGCGACTAGCCTCCAAGAGACCCAGTACTTC | CASSATSLQETQYF
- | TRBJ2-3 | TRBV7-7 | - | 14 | TGTGCTAGCAGCTTGGCAGGGGCCACAGATACGCAGTATTTT | CASSLAGATDTQYF
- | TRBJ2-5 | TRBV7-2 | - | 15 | TGTGCCAGCAGCTTAGTGCGCAGGGTCGATAGGACCCAGTACTTC | CASSLVRRVDRTQYF
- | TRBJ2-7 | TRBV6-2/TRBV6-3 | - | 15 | TGTGCCAGCAGTCCCCCGGGACACGGGACCTACGAGCAGTACTTC | CASSPPGHGTYEQYF
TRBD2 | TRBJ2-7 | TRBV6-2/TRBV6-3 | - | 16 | TGTGCCAGCAGTTACCCGTGGCGGGAGGGCTCCTACGAGCAGTACTTC | CASSYPWREGSYEQYF
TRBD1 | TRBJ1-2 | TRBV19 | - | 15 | TGTGCCAGTACCGAGCAGGGGGCAGTTGACTATGGCTACACCTTC | CASTEQGAVDYGYTF
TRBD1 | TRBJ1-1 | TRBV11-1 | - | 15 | TGTGCCAGCAGCTTCGACAGGGCAATGAACACTGAAGCTTTCTTT | CASSFDRAMNTEAFF
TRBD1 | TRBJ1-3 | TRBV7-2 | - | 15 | TGTGCCAGCAGCTTAAACAGGGGTGTCGGAAACACCATATATTTT | CASSLNRGVGNTIYF
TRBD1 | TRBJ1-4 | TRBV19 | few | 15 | TGTGCCAGCACCCCAGGGGGTCGATCTAATGAAAAACTGTTTTTT | CASTPGGRSNEKLFF
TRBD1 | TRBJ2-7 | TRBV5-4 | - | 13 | TGTGCCAGCAGGGCCGGGACAGGGGTCGAGCAGTACTTC | CASRAGTGVEQYF
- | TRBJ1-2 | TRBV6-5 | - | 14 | TGTGCCAGCAGTTACGTTTCCAGCGGGTATGGCTACACCTTC | CASSYVSSGYGYTF
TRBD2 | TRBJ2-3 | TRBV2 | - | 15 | TGTGCCACCCGTAGACTAGCGGGACTCACAGATACGCAGTATTTT | CATRRLAGLTDTQYF
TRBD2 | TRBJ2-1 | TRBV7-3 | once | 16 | TGTGCCAGCAGCCCTGGGGGGGGAAACTCCTACAATGAGCAGTTCTTC | CASSPGGGNSYNEQFF
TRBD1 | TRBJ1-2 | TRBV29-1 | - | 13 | TGCAGCGCTTCGACAGGGGTTGACTATGGCTACACCTTC | CSASTGVDYGYTF
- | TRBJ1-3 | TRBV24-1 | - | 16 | TGTGCCACCAGTGATTTGAAGCCGGTCTCTGGAAACACCATATATTTT | CATSDLKPVSGNTIYF
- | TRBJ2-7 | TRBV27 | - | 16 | TGTGCCAGCAGTTTGATCCCATCTGCGAGCTCCTACGAGCAGTACTTC | CASSLIPSASSYEQYF
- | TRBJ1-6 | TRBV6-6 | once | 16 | TGTGCCAGCATCATCCAGGGCGGGACCTATAATTCACCCCTCCACTTT | CASIIQGGTYNSPLHF
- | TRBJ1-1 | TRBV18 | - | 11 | TGTGCCAGCTCCCCCGGGACAGAAGCTTTCTTT | CASSPGTEAFF
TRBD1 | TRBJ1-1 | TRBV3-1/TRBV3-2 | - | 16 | TGTGCCAGCAGCCAACCGCGATCGGGACAGATCGCTGAAGCTTTCTTT | CASSQPRSGQIAEAFF
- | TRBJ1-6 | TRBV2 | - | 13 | TGTGCCAGCAGCGTAGAAGGAGCCTCACCCCTCCACTTT | CASSVEGASPLHF
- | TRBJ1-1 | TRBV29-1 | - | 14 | TGCAGCGTTGCTAGTCGCGTGAGAAACACTGAAGCTTTCTTT | CSVASRVRNTEAFF
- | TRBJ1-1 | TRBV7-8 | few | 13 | TGTGCCAGCAGCTTAGGGTGGGGGGATGAAGCTTTCTTT | CASSLGWGDEAFF
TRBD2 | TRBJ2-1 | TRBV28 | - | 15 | TGTGCCAGCAGTCAGAGACTAGCGGGGTACAATGAGCAGTTCTTC | CASSQRLAGYNEQFF
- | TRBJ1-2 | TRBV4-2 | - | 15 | TGTGCCAGCAGCCAAGAGATATTCAATGGCAATCTCGCCCTCTTC | CASSQEIFNGNLALF
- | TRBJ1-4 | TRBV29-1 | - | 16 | TGCAGCGTTGAAGTGGGCCAGGGGCTGGCTAATGAAAAACTGTTTTTT | CSVEVGQGLANEKLFF
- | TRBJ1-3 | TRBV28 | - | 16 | TGTGCCAGCACCGCGGGGGGGATTCGCTCTGGAAACACCATATATTTT | CASTAGGIRSGNTIYF
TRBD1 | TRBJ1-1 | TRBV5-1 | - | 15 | TGCGCCAGCAGCTTGGCCGGGACAGTGAACACTGAAGCTTTCTTT | CASSLAGTVNTEAFF
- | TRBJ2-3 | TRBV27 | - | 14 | TGTGCCAGCTGGTGGAGTTCTAGCACAGATACGCAGTATTTT | CASWWSSSTDTQYF